This T cell receptor (beta chain) was observed in a study of T cell changes during pregnancy in multiple sclerosis. Measured with immunoSEQ multiplex PCR; TCRdb has only the in-frame clones, and not every one. The table has approximately 89,000 clones, around 94% seen once. The V end lost 4 bases, the J end lost 2 bases, and 11 bases lay between the germline ends. The CDR3 contains 14 residues. Germline CDR1 LGHNA, CDR2 YNFKEQ. The V and J genes are TRBV4-2 and TRBJ1-2; no reliable D call. Here the sequenced sample was peripheral blood, taken in the third trimester of pregnancy. The sequence came from a female donor with multiple sclerosis, enrolled in a pregnancy study. The CDR3 region is CASSPLGGNYGYTF. As DNA, the CDR3 is TGTGCCAGCAGCCCACTGGGAGGAAACTATGGCTACACCTTC.